This TCR beta chain was retrieved from a study of cytomegalovirus exposure and HLA in healthy donors. Turning to the study itself: Around 80 million unique TCR sequences came from HLA-typed donors in an early release.

This CDR3 comprises 15 residues. CDR1 SQVTM and CDR2 ANQGSEA come from the germline V gene. V was clipped by 6 bases and J by 2 bases; unmatched bases: 10. Primers included in the PCR were 60 Vbeta and 13 Jbeta primers. The repertoire was sequenced with immunoSEQ multiplex PCR; TCRdb's copy has only in-frame clones and lacks some. The sample carries a few hundred thousand clones, about 80% recorded once. Study results and limitations: Upon later analysis, TCR association rates were observed to vary by HLA locus, being highest for DRB1 and lowest for HLA-C. In a later analysis, CMV-associated beta chains were mostly HLA-associated, it appeared.

As for this clone: No antigen is known for it.

The sequence came from a middle-aged man in good health and CMV-seronegative. Sequencing was done on a sample of PBMCs. This sequence joins TRBV29-1 and TRBJ2-7, with TRBD1 identical over 10 bases. The CDR3 loop is CSVATGGIFTYEQYF. The CDR3 nucleotides are TGCAGCGTAGCGACAGGGGGCATATTCACCTACGAGCAGTACTTC.